This TCR beta chain was observed in a study of post-analysis software for immune sequencing data. The V gene lost 8 bases and the J gene lost 1 base, with 15 bases spanning the gap. This CDR3 comprises 14 residues. Germline lookup yields CDR1 MDHEN and CDR2 SYDVKM. Each TCR beta cDNA library carried unique molecular identifiers. Each CDR3 protein gets one entry after TCRdb re-called the PCR reads with MiXCR. The data show approximately 460,000 distinct CDR3 sequences, 45% seen once. Of note for this clonotype: Its antigen is not identified.

Whole-study findings and limits: The F measure placed samples prepared in the same batch into strongly shared clusters. In patients, about 5 TRBV segments were more frequent than in controls, with TRBV5-6, TRBV5-1 and TRBV20-1 among them. Significantly lower normalized Chao1 diversity was seen in multiple sclerosis patients than in controls.

The receptor's source is a girl aged 10-17 years with multiple sclerosis. The chain combines TRBV28 with TRBJ2-7; the D gene is possibly TRBD1 (5 bases). Source material: blood. In DNA form, the CDR3 reads TGTGCCAGCTTAATGGCAGGGAAATCCTACGAGCAGTACTTC. Encoded protein: CASLMAGKSYEQYF.